The clone carrying this T cell receptor (beta chain) was picked up one time. This sample is part of a study of T cell responses to AZD1222 COVID-19 vaccine. Generated by immunoSEQ multiplex PCR, the TCRdb table keeps only in-frame clones and is missing some. The repertoire consists of 100,000 to 150,000 clones, with roughly 93% occurring once and the leading ten covering around 5%. V was clipped by 4 bases and J by 1 base, with 12 bases between them. The germline gives CDR1 SGHDT, CDR2 YYEEEE. This CDR3 has 14 residues. The starting material was peripheral blood, obtained on day 0 of AZD1222 vaccination. The chain has TRBV5-6 and TRBJ2-7, with D possibly TRBD2 on 7 matching bases. This TCR was sampled from an adult in good health. CDR3 in amino acids: CASSQGRGSYEQYF. The CDR3 nucleotides are TGTGCCAGCAGCCAGGGGAGGGGGTCCTACGAGCAGTACTTC.